This record concerns one TCR beta chain sequence. These data are taken from a study of blood T cell repertoires in COVID-19. CDR3 length: 13 residues. Profiled with immunoSEQ multiplex PCR; TCRdb holds only in-frame clones, not every one. The sample yields about 170,000 clones, just under 85% seen once. Sequencing input: peripheral blood. The chain couples TRBV1 to TRBJ1-4. TRBV1 is shown as a pseudogene. The origin of this receptor is a man aged 35-49 years who had recovered from COVID-19. The CDR3 protein is CTSSPLTDEKLFF. The CDR3 region has the DNA TGCACCAGCAGCCCGCTAACCGATGAAAAACTGTTTTTT.